This T cell receptor beta chain was sequenced during a study of cytomegalovirus exposure and HLA in healthy donors. Whole-study findings and limits: Rates of TCR association differed by HLA locus in a later analysis, with DRB1 highest and HLA-C lowest. Per published reports, the classifier diagnosed cytomegalovirus status with high specificity and sensitivity. Sequencing had likely introduced a cluster of highly shared sequence variants as an artifact.

There were likely unrecorded immune exposures, though donors were nominally healthy when sampled. The primer mix had 60 Vbeta and 13 Jbeta primers. Repertoires were generated with immunoSEQ multiplex PCR, while TCRdb's copy carries only in-frame clones and drops some. The sample carries about 73,000 clones, about 75% recorded once. Trimming cost V 6 bases and J 2 bases; bases outside gene matches: 6. The CDR3 covers 15 residues. Germline assignment: CDR1 SEHNR and CDR2 FQNEAQ (reference sequence). This clone showed up just a few times. Its matching antigen is unknown. The clonotype originates from a man in his 70s in good health and CMV-seronegative. The V call is TRBV7-9, the J call TRBJ2-5, with 10 nucleotides matching TRBD1. The sample was PBMCs. CDR3 sequence: CASSGQGVPQETQYF. The CDR3 DNA is TGTGCCAGCAGTGGACAGGGGGTCCCTCAAGAGACCCAGTACTTC.